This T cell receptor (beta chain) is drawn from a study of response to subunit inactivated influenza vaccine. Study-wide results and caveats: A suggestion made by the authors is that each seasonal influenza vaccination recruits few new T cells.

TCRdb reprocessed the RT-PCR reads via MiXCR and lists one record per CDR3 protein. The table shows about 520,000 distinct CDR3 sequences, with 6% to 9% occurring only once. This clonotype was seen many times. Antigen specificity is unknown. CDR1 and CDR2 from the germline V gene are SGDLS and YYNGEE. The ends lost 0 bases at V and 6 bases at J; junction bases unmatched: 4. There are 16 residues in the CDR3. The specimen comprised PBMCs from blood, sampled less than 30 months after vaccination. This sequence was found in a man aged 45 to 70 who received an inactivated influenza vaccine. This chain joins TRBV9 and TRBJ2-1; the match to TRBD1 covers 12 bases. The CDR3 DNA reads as TGTGCCAGCAGCGTAGGTGCGGGACAGGGGGCCAATGAGCAGTTCTTC. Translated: CASSVGAGQGANEQFF.